This T cell receptor beta chain was found in a study of control samples from healthy donors and cancer patients. V shed 8 bases, J shed 0 bases, and the junction held 5 bases outside the gene matches. CDR1 and CDR2 (germline): SQVTM, ANQGSEA. The CDR3 spans 14 residues. Produced via immunoSEQ multiplex PCR; TCRdb's table is partial and in-frame only. The sample includes some 90,000 clones, about 86% of them seen just once. Sequences were obtained from blood. The clonotype originates from a woman aged 50 to 60 in good health. This chain connects TRBV29-1 to TRBJ1-3, with 9 bases aligning to TRBD1. As DNA, the CDR3 is TGCAGCTTTCGACAGGGGGGCTCTGGAAACACCATATATTTT. This encodes CSFRQGGSGNTIYF. The full variable domain, with the rest looked up from reference TRBV29-1 and TRBJ1-3, is SAVISQKPSRDICQRGTSLTIQCQVDSQVTMMFWYRQQPGQSLTLIATANQGSEATYESGFVIDKFPISRPNLTFSTLTVSNMSPEDSSIYLCSFRQGGSGNTIYFGEGSWLTVV.